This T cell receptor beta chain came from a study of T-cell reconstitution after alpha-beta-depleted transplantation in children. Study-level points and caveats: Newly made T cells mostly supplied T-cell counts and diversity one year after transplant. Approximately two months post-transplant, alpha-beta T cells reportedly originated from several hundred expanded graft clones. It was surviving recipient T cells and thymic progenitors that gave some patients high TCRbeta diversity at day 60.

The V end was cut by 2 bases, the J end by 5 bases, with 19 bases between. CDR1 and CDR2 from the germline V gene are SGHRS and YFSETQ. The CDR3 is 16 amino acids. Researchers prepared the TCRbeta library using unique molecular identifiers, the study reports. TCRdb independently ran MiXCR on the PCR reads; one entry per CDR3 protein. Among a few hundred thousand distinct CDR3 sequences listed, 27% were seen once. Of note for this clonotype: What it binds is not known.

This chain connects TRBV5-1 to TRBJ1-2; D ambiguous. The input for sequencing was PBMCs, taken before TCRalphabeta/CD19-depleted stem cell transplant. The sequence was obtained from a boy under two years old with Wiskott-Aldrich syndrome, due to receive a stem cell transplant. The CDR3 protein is CASSFRRPDIFYGYTF. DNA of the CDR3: TGCGCCAGCAGCTTCCGGCGGCCGGATATATTTTATGGCTACACCTTC.